This section outlines one TCR beta chain sequence together with its context. The antigen remains undetermined. Generated by immunoSEQ multiplex PCR, the TCRdb table keeps only in-frame clones and is missing some. The table lists tens of thousands of clones, around nine tenths of them singletons. V was cut by 1 base and J by 4 bases, with 12 bases left in between. There are 15 residues in the CDR3. Per germline, CDR1 SGHTS and CDR2 YDEGEE. This entry is derived from a study of radiotherapy plus CTLA-4 blockade in lung cancer. Study at large: Patients showed objective responses in around a sixth of cases and disease control in roughly 30%. Study observations and caveats: Clones derived from tumor TCRs expanded in blood after radiotherapy plus ipilimumab. Early blood T cell clone dynamics reportedly forecast response best, with interferon-beta.

Enrolled patients, whose metastatic non-small-cell lung cancer was chemo-refractory, received focal radiation plus CTLA-4 blockade with ipilimumab. The TCR comes from a human donor with non-small cell lung cancer who had stable disease on radiotherapy plus ipilimumab. Material: peripheral blood, obtained from a patient treated with radiotherapy plus ipilimumab. The rearrangement links TRBV5-8 to TRBJ1-5; maybe TRBD1 (6 bases). The CDR3 region is CASSLSRGRNQPQHF. The CDR3 bases are TGTGCCAGCAGCTTGAGCAGGGGAAGGAATCAGCCCCAGCATTTT.